Below, one TCR beta chain is given with its context. This sample was taken from a study of early T cells in non-severe SARS-CoV-2 infection. The V and J ends lost 5 bases and 1 base respectively, with 6 bases between them. This CDR3 is built from 13 residues. Germline V CDR1 and CDR2: SGHTA, FQGNSA. TCRdb passed the 5' RACE reads through MiXCR, listing each CDR3 protein once. The repertoire consists of over 100,000 distinct CDR3 sequences, with under 15% occurring once and the leading ten covering 5.5% to 7%. Sequenced material: whole blood. The receptor was isolated from an adult who was a healthcare worker with PCR-confirmed SARS-CoV-2 infection or an uninfected control (not recorded which). This chain joins TRBV7-2 and TRBJ1-3; D remains ambiguous. CDR3 sequence reads: CASSRSSGNTIYF. The CDR3, as DNA: TGTGCCAGCAGCCGGAGTTCTGGAAACACCATATATTTT.